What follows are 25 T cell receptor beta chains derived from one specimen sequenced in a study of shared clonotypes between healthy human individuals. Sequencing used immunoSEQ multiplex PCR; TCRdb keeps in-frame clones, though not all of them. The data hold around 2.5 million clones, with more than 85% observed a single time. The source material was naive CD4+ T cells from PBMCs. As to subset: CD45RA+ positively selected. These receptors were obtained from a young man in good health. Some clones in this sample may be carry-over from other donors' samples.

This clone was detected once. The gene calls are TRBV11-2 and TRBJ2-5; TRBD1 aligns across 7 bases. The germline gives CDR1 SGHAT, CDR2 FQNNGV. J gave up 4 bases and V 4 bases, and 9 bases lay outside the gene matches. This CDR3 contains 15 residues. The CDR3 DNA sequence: TGTGCCAGCAGCTCCAACAGGGGCAGAGGAGAGACCCAGTACTTC. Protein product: CASSSNRGRGETQYF.

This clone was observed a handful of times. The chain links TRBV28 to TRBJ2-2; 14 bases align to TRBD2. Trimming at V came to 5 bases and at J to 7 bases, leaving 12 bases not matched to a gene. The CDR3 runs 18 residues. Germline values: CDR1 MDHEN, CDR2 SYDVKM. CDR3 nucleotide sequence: TGTGCCAGCAGTATCGGACTAGCGGGAGGTTTCGGTAGCGGGGAGCTGTTTTTT. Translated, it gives CASSIGLAGGFGSGELFF.

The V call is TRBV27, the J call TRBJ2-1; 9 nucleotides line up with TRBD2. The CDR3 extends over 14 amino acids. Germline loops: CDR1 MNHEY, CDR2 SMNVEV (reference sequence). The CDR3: CEITPSAGGAEQFF. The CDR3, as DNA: TGTGAGATCACCCCCTCAGCGGGAGGAGCTGAGCAGTTCTTC.

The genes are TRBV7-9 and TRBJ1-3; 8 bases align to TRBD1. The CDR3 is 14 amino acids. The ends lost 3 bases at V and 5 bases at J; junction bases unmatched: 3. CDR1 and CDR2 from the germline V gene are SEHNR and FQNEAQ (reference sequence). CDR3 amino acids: CASSFGQGRNTIYF. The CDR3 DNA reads TGTGCCAGCAGCTTTGGACAGGGCAGAAACACCATATATTTT.

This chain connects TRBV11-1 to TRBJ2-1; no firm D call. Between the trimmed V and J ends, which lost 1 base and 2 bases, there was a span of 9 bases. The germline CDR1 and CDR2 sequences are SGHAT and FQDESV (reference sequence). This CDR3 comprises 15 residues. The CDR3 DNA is TGTGCCAGCAGCTTAGACAGCGTCGCCTACAATGAGCAGTTCTTC. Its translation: CASSLDSVAYNEQFF. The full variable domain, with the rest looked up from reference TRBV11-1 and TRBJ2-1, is EAEVAQSPRYKITEKSQAVAFWCDPISGHATLYWYRQILGQGPELLVQFQDESVVDDSQLPKDRFSAERLKGVDSTLKIQPAELGDSAMYLCASSLDSVAYNEQFFGPGTRLTVL.

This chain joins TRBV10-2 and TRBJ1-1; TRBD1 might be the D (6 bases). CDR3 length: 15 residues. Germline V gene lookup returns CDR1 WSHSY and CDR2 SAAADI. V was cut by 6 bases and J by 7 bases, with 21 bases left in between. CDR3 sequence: CASRPTGSLGFEAFF. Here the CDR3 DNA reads TGCGCCAGCAGACCAACAGGGTCTCTTGGCTTTGAAGCTTTCTTT.

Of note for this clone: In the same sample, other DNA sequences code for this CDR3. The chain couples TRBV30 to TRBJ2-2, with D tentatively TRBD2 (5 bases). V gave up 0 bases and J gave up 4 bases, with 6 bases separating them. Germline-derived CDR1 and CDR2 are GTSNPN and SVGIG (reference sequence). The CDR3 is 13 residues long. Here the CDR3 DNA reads TGTGCCTGGAGTGTACTAGGCACCGGGGAGCTGTTTTTT. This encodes CAWSVLGTGELFF.

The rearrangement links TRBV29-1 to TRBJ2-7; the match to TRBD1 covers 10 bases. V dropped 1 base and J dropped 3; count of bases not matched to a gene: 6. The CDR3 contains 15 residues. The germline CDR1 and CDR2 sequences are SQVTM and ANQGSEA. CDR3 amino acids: CSVEGRTGGIYEQYF. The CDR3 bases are TGCAGCGTTGAAGGTCGGACAGGGGGTATCTACGAGCAGTACTTC.

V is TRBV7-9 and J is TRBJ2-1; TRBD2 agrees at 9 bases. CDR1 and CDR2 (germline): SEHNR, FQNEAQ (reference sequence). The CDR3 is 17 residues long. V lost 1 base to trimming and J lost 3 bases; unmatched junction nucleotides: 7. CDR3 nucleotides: TGTGCCAGCAGCTTAGGGGCTAGCGGGGTCCTCTACAATGAGCAGTTCTTC. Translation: CASSLGASGVLYNEQFF. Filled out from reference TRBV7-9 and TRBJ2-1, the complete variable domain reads DTGVSQNPRHKITKRGQNVTFRCDPISEHNRLYWYRQTLGQGPEFLTYFQNEAQLEKSRLLSDRFSAERPKGSFSTLEIQRTEQGDSAMYLCASSLGASGVLYNEQFFGPGTRLTVL.

The CDR3 spells CASTMGRPGSPYEQYF. As DNA, the CDR3 is TGTGCCAGCACCATGGGGAGGCCCGGGAGTCCCTACGAGCAGTACTTC. The chain carries TRBV7-2 and TRBJ2-7, with D possibly matching TRBD2 (6 bases). CDR1 is SGHTA and CDR2 is FQGNSA in the germline V gene. V shed 7 bases and J shed 2 bases, with 21 bases lying between them. CDR3 length: 16 amino acids. Variable domain in full (rest from reference TRBV7-2 and TRBJ2-7): GAGVSQSPSNKVTEKGKDVELRCDPISGHTALYWYRQSLGQGLEFLIYFQGNSAPDKSGLPSDRFSAERTGGSVSTLTIQRTQQEDSAVYLCASTMGRPGSPYEQYFGPGTRLTVT.

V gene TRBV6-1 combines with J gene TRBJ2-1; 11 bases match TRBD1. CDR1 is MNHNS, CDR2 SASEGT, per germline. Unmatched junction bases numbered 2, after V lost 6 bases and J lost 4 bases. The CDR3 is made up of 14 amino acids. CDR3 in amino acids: CASSRDRGYNEQFF. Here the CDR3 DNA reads TGTGCCAGCAGCCGGGACAGGGGGTACAATGAGCAGTTCTTC.

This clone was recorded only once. The CDR3 nucleotides are TGTGCCAGCAGCTTCGGACAGGGACTTGAAAAACTGTTTTTT. Amino acids: CASSFGQGLEKLFF. The rearrangement uses TRBV7-8 and TRBJ1-4; 8 bases agree with TRBD1. V trimming: 3 bases; J trimming: 7 bases; junction bases outside the gene matches: 4. The germline CDR1 and CDR2 sequences are SGHVS and FQNEAQ. The CDR3 sequence is 14 residues long.

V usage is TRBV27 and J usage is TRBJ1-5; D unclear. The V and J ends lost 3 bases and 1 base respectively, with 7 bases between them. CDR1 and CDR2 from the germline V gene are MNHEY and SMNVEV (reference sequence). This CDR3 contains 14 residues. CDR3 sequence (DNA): TGTGCCAGCAGTTTCCGTAGGAGCAATCAGCCCCAGCATTTT. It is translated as CASSFRRSNQPQHF.

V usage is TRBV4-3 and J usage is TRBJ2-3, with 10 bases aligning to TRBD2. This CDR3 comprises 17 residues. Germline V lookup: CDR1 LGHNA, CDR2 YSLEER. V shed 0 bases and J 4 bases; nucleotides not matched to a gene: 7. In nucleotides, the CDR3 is TGCGCCAGCAGCCAAGATACGGCTAGCGGGAGCGCAGATACGCAGTATTTT. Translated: CASSQDTASGSADTQYF.

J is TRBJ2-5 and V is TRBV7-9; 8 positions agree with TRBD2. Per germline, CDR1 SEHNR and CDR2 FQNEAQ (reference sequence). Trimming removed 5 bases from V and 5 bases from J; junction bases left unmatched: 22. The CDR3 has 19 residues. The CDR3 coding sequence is TGTGCCAGCAGCCCTCTCGAGTCCGGGAGGGCCAGTCTGTATGAGACCCAGTACTTC. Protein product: CASSPLESGRASLYETQYF.

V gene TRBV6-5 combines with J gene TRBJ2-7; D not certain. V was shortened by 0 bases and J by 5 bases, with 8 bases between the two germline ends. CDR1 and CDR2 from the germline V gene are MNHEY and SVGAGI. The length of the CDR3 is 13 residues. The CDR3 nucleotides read TGTGCCAGCAGTTACTCGATGATCCACGAGCAGTACTTC. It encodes CASSYSMIHEQYF.

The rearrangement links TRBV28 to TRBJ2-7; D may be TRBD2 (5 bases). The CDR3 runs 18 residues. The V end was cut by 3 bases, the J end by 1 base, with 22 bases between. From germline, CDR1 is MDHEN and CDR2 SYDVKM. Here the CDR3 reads CASSFMPGVPGSSYEQYF. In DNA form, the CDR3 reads TGTGCCAGCAGTTTTATGCCGGGCGTGCCGGGGTCTTCCTACGAGCAGTACTTC. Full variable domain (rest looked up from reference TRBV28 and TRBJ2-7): DVKVTQSSRYLVKRTGEKVFLECVQDMDHENMFWYRQDPGLGLRLIYFSYDVKMKEKGDIPEGYSVSREKKERFSLILESASTNQTSMYLCASSFMPGVPGSSYEQYFGPGTRLTVT.

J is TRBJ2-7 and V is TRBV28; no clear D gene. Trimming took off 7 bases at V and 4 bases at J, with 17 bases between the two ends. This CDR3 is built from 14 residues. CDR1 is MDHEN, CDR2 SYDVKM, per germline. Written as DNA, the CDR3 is TGTGCCAGCACCGCGATTGGCCCTTATTACGAGCAGTACTTC. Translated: CASTAIGPYYEQYF.

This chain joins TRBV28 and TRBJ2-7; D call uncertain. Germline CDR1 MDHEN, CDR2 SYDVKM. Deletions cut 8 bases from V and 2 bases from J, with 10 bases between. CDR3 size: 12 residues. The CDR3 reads CASQNLAYEQYF. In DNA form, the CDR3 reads TGTGCCAGCCAGAACTTGGCCTACGAGCAGTACTTC.

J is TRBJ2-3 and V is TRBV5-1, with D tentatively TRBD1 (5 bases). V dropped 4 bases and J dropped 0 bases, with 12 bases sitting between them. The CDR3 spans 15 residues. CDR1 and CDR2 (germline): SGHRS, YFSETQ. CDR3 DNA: TGCGCCAGCAGCCCGGCGGCAGGGAGCACAGATACGCAGTATTTT. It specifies CASSPAAGSTDTQYF.

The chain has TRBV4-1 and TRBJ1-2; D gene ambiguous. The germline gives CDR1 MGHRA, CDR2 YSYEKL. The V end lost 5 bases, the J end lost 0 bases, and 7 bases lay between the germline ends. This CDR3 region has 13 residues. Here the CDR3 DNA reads TGCGCCAGCAGCGGACGTCCTAACTATGGCTACACCTTC. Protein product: CASSGRPNYGYTF.

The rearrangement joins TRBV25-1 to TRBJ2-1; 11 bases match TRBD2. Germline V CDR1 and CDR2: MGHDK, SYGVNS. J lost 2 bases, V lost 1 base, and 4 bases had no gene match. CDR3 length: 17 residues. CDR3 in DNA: TGTGCCAGCAGTGAATTTAGCGGGAGGGGAGCCTACAATGAGCAGTTCTTC. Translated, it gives CASSEFSGRGAYNEQFF.

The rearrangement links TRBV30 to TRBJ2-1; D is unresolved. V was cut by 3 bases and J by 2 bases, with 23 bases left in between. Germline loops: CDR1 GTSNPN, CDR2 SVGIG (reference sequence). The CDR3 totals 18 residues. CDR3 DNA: TGTGCCTGGAGCAGGCCGATTGGGGATGTGCCCCCCTACAATGAGCAGTTCTTC. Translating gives CAWSRPIGDVPPYNEQFF.

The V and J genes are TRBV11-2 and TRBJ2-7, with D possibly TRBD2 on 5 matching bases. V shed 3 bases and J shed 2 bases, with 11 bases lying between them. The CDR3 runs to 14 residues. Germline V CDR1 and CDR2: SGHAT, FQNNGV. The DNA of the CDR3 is TGTGCCAGCAGCTTCCCCGGGATTCCCTACGAGCAGTACTTC. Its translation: CASSFPGIPYEQYF.

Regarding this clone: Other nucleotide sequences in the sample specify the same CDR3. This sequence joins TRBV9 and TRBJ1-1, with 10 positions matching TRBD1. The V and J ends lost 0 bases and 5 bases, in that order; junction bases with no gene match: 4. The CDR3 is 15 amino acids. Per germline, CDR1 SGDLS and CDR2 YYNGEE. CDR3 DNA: TGTGCCAGCAGCGTAGATGGACAGGGGGATACTGAAGCTTTCTTT. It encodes CASSVDGQGDTEAFF.